A selection of T cell receptor beta chains follows, all from one sample in a study of graft-versus-host responses after intestinal transplantation. Sequencing was performed with immunoSEQ multiplex PCR; in TCRdb, only in-frame clones are kept and a portion is missing. The sample yields 8,000 to 10,000 clones, approximately 86% seen once. The starting material was ileum tissue, obtained around 25 months after intestinal transplantation. These receptors all stem from a human patient who received an intestinal transplant, so some T cells may come from the graft donor. Each CDR3 is given with its conserved first and last residue. D genes are given only for firm matches. The size of a clone is reported for some rows only, either as once, few or many, or as a class for expanded clones.

>few|TRBJ1-5|.|TRBV2
TGTGCCAGCAGTGAGGACAGAGTTGATCAGCCCCAGCATTTT
CASSEDRVDQPQHF
>.|TRBJ2-1|TRBD2|TRBV11-2
TGTGCCAGCAGCTGGGCCGGTAGCGGGAGTTACAATGAGCAGTTCTTC
CASSWAGSGSYNEQFF
>.|TRBJ1-2|.|TRBV5-1
TGTGCCAGCAGCTTGGGCAGGAGCGACTATGGCTACACCTTC
CASSLGRSDYGYTF
>.|TRBJ1-1|TRBD1|TRBV5-1
TGCGCCAGCAGCGAGCAAGACAGGGGAGCGAAAGCTTTCTTT
CASSEQDRGAKAFF
>.|TRBJ2-1|TRBD2|TRBV6-5
TGTGCCAGCAGTTACGGGACTAGCGGGGGAGCCGAGCAGTTCTTC
CASSYGTSGGAEQFF
>.|TRBJ1-1|TRBD1|TRBV2
TGTGCCAGCAGTGAACGGGGACAGGGTAACACTGTCGCTTTCTTT
CASSERGQGNTVAFF
>.|TRBJ2-2|.|TRBV7-9
TGTGCCAGCAGCCCGATAAACCGGGCCTCCGGGGAGCTGTTTTTT
CASSPINRASGELFF
>.|TRBJ1-2|TRBD1|TRBV7-3
TGTGCCAGCAGCTTTCCCGGGGATCGGACAGGGGGCTTTCCTAACTATGGCTACACCTTC
CASSFPGDRTGGFPNYGYTF
>once|TRBJ1-1|.|TRBV28
TGTGCCAGCAGAGAGACGAGAGATAATTCTGAAGCTTTCTTT
CASRETRDNSEAFF
>.|TRBJ1-5|TRBD1|TRBV5-1
TGCGCCAGCAGCTCAGGGGGGTACAATCAGCCCCAGCATTTT
CASSSGGYNQPQHF
>few|TRBJ2-5|.|TRBV12-5
TGTGCTAGTGGTTTGGGGGGTATGGTAATTGAGACCCAGTACTTC
CASGLGGMVIETQYF
>.|TRBJ2-7|.|TRBV7-2
TGTGCCAGCAGCCTACTTATGAGATACGAGCAGTACTTC
CASSLLMRYEQYF
>.|TRBJ2-3|TRBD2|TRBV27
TGTGCCAGCCGAGGGGACTCGCGAGGGCGGGGGATAGATACGCAGTATTTT
CASRGDSRGRGIDTQYF
>.|TRBJ2-1|TRBD2|TRBV6-1
TGTGCCAGCCAGGGGGGGACTAGCGGTCACAATGAGCAGTTCTTC
CASQGGTSGHNEQFF
>.|TRBJ1-1|.|TRBV6-6
TGTGGGACGGGATTGAACACTGAAGCTTTCTTT
CGTGLNTEAFF
>.|TRBJ2-5|TRBD2|TRBV28
TGTGCCAGCAGTTTATTCCTAGCGGGAGAAGAGACCCAGTACTTC
CASSLFLAGEETQYF
>.|TRBJ2-5|TRBD2|TRBV7-6
TGTGCCAGCAGCTTTGGCGGGAGGGTTAAAGAGACCCAGTACTTC
CASSFGGRVKETQYF
>few|TRBJ1-2|TRBD1|TRBV5-6
TGTGCCAGCAGTCACCGGACAGGCCTAATTAACTATGGCTACACCTTC
CASSHRTGLINYGYTF
>.|TRBJ2-7|.|TRBV6-6
TGTGCCAGCAGTTATGCGGGCCCCTACGAGCAGTACTTC
CASSYAGPYEQYF
>.|TRBJ2-1|.|TRBV5-1
TGCGCCAGTACCCCTTGGGGGGGCGCCTACAATGAGCAGTTCTTC
CASTPWGGAYNEQFF
>.|TRBJ1-4|.|TRBV5-1
TGCGCCAGCAGCCTCACAGGGACAACTAATGAAAAACTGTTTTTT
CASSLTGTTNEKLFF
>.|TRBJ1-5|.|TRBV28
TGTGCCAGCAGTTTCCACAATCAACCCCAGCATTTT
CASSFHNQPQHF
>.|TRBJ2-1|TRBD2|TRBV19
TGTGCCAGTACCCAGCGGGGCGCCGACGCGAATGAGCAGTTCTTC
CASTQRGADANEQFF
>once|TRBJ1-2|.|TRBV5-6
TGTGCCAGCAGCTCGGGCCTCCGAATCAACTATGGCTACACCTTC
CASSSGLRINYGYTF
>once|TRBJ1-1|.|TRBV29-1
TGCAGCGTTGTCGGGGTGCCAGCCCTGGGGGACACTGAAGCTTTCTTT
CSVVGVPALGDTEAFF
>medium-sized|TRBJ2-3|.|TRBV5-1
TGCGCCAGCAGCTTGGAATCAATCACAGATACGCAGTATTTT
CASSLESITDTQYF
>.|TRBJ1-3|.|TRBV4-1
TGCGCCAGCAGCCCACGGGGTGCCTCTGGAAACACCATATATTTT
CASSPRGASGNTIYF
>.|TRBJ2-3|.|TRBV25-1
TGTGCCAGCAGTGGACAGGCAATCACAGATACGCAGTATTTT
CASSGQAITDTQYF
>.|TRBJ1-4|.|TRBV11-2
TGTGCCAGCAGCTTGGACCTTAATGAAAAACTGTTTTTT
CASSLDLNEKLFF
>few|TRBJ1-1|.|TRBV10-1
TGCGCCAGCAGTGATCTGAACACTGAAGCTTTCTTT
CASSDLNTEAFF
>.|TRBJ2-6|TRBD1|TRBV5-1
TGCGCCAGCAGCTTAACCGGGACAGGGAGGTCGGTGATTTCTGGGGCCAACGTCCTGACTTTC
CASSLTGTGRSVISGANVLTF
>.|TRBJ1-2|.|TRBV9
TGTGCCAGCAGCGTAGCAGGGACTTATGGCTACACCTTC
CASSVAGTYGYTF
>.|TRBJ2-6|.|TRBV6-6
TGTGCCAGCAGTTTTGACTTCTCTGGGGCCAACGTCCTGACTTTC
CASSFDFSGANVLTF
>once|TRBJ2-7|TRBD2|TRBV4-2
TGTGCCAGCAGCCAAGAATTTCTAGCGGGAGGTGACGAGCAGTACTTC
CASSQEFLAGGDEQYF
>.|TRBJ1-4|.|TRBV5-6
TGTGCCAGCAGCGACATCAGGGAAGATGAAAAACTGTTTTTT
CASSDIREDEKLFF
>.|TRBJ2-5|TRBD1|TRBV5-1
TGCGCCAGCAGCCCATACCGGGACAGACAAGAGACCCAGTACTTC
CASSPYRDRQETQYF
>.|TRBJ2-7|TRBD2|TRBV29-1
TGCAGCGTGCGGTCGCGGGAGGTTATTCCCGAGCAGTACTTC
CSVRSREVIPEQYF
>few|TRBJ2-7|TRBD1|TRBV6-6
TGTGCCAGCAGAACTACCCAGGGGGCAGCCTACGAGCAGTACTTC
CASRTTQGAAYEQYF
>.|TRBJ2-4|TRBD2|TRBV29-1
TGCAGCGCCGGTCGTAGCGGGAGTGACATTCAGTACTTC
CSAGRSGSDIQYF
>.|TRBJ2-5|TRBD1|TRBV18
TGTGCCAGCTCACCAACAGGGGAGCCCTTGGAGACCCAGTACTTC
CASSPTGEPLETQYF
>.|TRBJ2-3|.|TRBV6-9
TGTGCCAGCAGTTATAAGGCGAGCACAGATACGCAGTATTTT
CASSYKASTDTQYF
>.|TRBJ2-7|.|TRBV6-6
TGTGCCAGCAGGCTTACGGACTACAAGTACGGAGAGCAGTACTTC
CASRLTDYKYGEQYF
>.|TRBJ2-2|TRBD1|TRBV27
TGTGCCAGCAGTTCCCGGGACAGGGGGAACACCGGGGAGCTGTTTTTT
CASSSRDRGNTGELFF
>.|TRBJ2-7|.|TRBV30
TGTGCCTGGAGTGTACCCGGTTCGACCCTCTACGAGCAGTACTTC
CAWSVPGSTLYEQYF
>.|TRBJ1-6|TRBD1|TRBV13
TGTGCCAGCAGACCCGGGACAGGCTCTAGTTGGCCCCTCCACTTT
CASRPGTGSSWPLHF